A selection of T cell receptor beta chains follows, all from one sample in a study of blood T cell repertoires in COVID-19. Assay: immunoSEQ multiplex PCR; the TCRdb copy retains only in-frame clones and omits some. The sample shows fewer than 500,000 clones, around 87% of them seen only once. Sample: PBMCs or T cells enriched from blood (not recorded which). These receptors originate from a woman aged 25 to 39 with acute COVID-19. The CDR3 runs from the conserved cysteine through the conserved F or W. Each record gives: V gene, clone size, J gene, D gene, CDR3 protein, CDR3 DNA. D genes are given only for firm matches. Size values are once, few and many counts, or a class for expanded clones, and some rows have none.

V: TRBV6-4
size: NA
J: TRBJ2-3
D: TRBD2
CDR3: CASSEGRATDTQYF
DNA: TGTGCCAGCAGTGAAGGGAGGGCGACAGATACGCAGTATTTT

V: TRBV2
size: NA
J: TRBJ1-2
D: NA
CDR3: CASRSAGANYGYTF
DNA: TGTGCCAGCAGATCAGCAGGGGCCAACTATGGCTACACCTTC

V: TRBV9
size: NA
J: TRBJ2-7
D: NA
CDR3: CASSVVGRDHDEQYF
DNA: TGTGCCAGCAGCGTAGTGGGCAGGGATCACGACGAGCAGTACTTC

V: TRBV5-1
size: NA
J: TRBJ2-2
D: TRBD1
CDR3: CASSPLQGNPGELFF
DNA: TGCGCCAGCAGCCCATTACAGGGGAACCCCGGGGAGCTGTTTTTT

V: TRBV30
size: NA
J: TRBJ2-3
D: NA
CDR3: CAWSALTDTQYF
DNA: TGTGCCTGGAGTGCCCTCACAGATACGCAGTATTTT

V: TRBV6-5
size: NA
J: TRBJ2-2
D: TRBD1
CDR3: CASKGPGQGTGELFF
DNA: TGTGCCAGCAAGGGCCCGGGACAGGGTACCGGGGAGCTGTTTTTT

V: TRBV5-3
size: NA
J: TRBJ2-4
D: NA
CDR3: CARRTNPLAKNIQYF
DNA: TGTGCCAGACGGACTAACCCCCTAGCCAAAAACATTCAGTACTTC

V: TRBV5-1
size: once
J: TRBJ2-1
D: TRBD2
CDR3: CASSRLGGAQKNEQFF
DNA: TGCGCCAGCAGCAGGCTCGGGGGGGCTCAGAAAAATGAGCAGTTCTTC

V: TRBV21-1
size: NA
J: TRBJ1-2
D: NA
CDR3: CASSRRRKEVNYGYTF
DNA: TGTGCCAGCAGCAGGCGTCGGAAGGAGGTCAACTATGGCTACACCTTC

V: TRBV5-4
size: NA
J: TRBJ2-1
D: TRBD2
CDR3: CASSLRTSSYNEQFF
DNA: TGTGCCAGCAGCCTAAGGACTAGCTCCTACAATGAGCAGTTCTTC

V: TRBV30
size: NA
J: TRBJ2-7
D: NA
CDR3: CAWVRGYEQYF
DNA: TGTGCCTGGGTTCGGGGGTACGAGCAGTACTTC

V: TRBV7-9
size: NA
J: TRBJ1-6
D: NA
CDR3: CASIHSDRPNSPLHF
DNA: TGTGCCAGCATCCACTCGGACAGACCGAATTCACCCCTCCACTTT

V: TRBV7-3
size: NA
J: TRBJ2-1
D: NA
CDR3: CASSESRTGYNEQFF
DNA: TGTGCCAGCAGTGAATCTAGGACGGGATACAATGAGCAGTTCTTC

V: TRBV30
size: NA
J: TRBJ1-5
D: NA
CDR3: CAWTPGWGGGQPQHF
DNA: TGTGCCTGGACCCCCGGGTGGGGAGGCGGGCAGCCCCAGCATTTT

V: TRBV24-1
size: NA
J: TRBJ2-1
D: TRBD1
CDR3: CATSDPRDRTINEQFF
DNA: TGTGCCACCAGTGACCCCCGGGACAGGACAATCAATGAGCAGTTCTTC

V: TRBV7-2
size: NA
J: TRBJ2-1
D: NA
CDR3: CASSYRTGDVNEQFF
DNA: TGTGCCAGCAGCTACCGAACGGGGGATGTCAATGAGCAGTTCTTC

V: TRBV7-2
size: NA
J: TRBJ2-1
D: NA
CDR3: CASSTNRESKQFF
DNA: TGTGCCAGCAGCACAAACAGGGAATCGAAGCAGTTCTTC

V: TRBV19
size: NA
J: TRBJ1-5
D: NA
CDR3: CASSTVNYSNQPQHF
DNA: TGTGCCAGTAGTACGGTCAATTATAGCAATCAGCCCCAGCATTTT

V: TRBV4-2
size: NA
J: TRBJ1-2
D: TRBD1
CDR3: CASAPGGFGYTF
DNA: TGTGCCAGCGCACCAGGGGGCTTTGGCTACACCTTC

V: TRBV2
size: NA
J: TRBJ1-2
D: NA
CDR3: CASSVVYGYTF
DNA: TGTGCCAGCAGTGTAGTCTATGGCTACACCTTC

V: TRBV10-3
size: NA
J: TRBJ1-1
D: NA
CDR3: CAISTKQGITEAFF
DNA: TGTGCCATCAGTACTAAACAGGGAATCACTGAAGCTTTCTTT

V: TRBV19
size: NA
J: TRBJ2-3
D: TRBD2
CDR3: CASSIFGGTDTQYF
DNA: TGTGCCAGTAGTATTTTCGGGGGGACAGATACGCAGTATTTT

V: TRBV6-2/TRBV6-3
size: once
J: TRBJ2-3
D: NA
CDR3: CASSYGGTGSSTDTQYF
DNA: TGTGCCAGCAGTTACGGGGGGACCGGCTCTAGCACAGATACGCAGTATTTT

V: TRBV28
size: NA
J: TRBJ1-3
D: NA
CDR3: CASSTTGNTIYF
DNA: TGTGCCAGCAGTACGACAGGAAACACCATATATTTT

V: TRBV27
size: NA
J: TRBJ2-2
D: TRBD1
CDR3: CASSLSIQGADTGELFF
DNA: TGTGCCAGCAGTTTATCGATACAGGGGGCGGACACCGGGGAGCTGTTTTTT

V: TRBV6-2/TRBV6-3
size: NA
J: TRBJ2-5
D: TRBD2
CDR3: CASSRGVSGGALETQYF
DNA: TGTGCCAGCAGTAGAGGGGTTAGCGGGGGGGCCTTGGAGACCCAGTACTTC

V: TRBV9
size: NA
J: TRBJ2-3
D: TRBD1
CDR3: CASSASGDRRTDTQYF
DNA: TGTGCCAGCAGCGCCTCTGGGGACAGGCGCACAGATACGCAGTATTTT

V: TRBV19
size: NA
J: TRBJ2-7
D: NA
CDR3: CASSIGGGEQYF
DNA: TGTGCCAGTAGTATAGGGGGCGGCGAGCAGTACTTC

V: TRBV6-2/TRBV6-3
size: NA
J: TRBJ2-7
D: NA
CDR3: CASSYGANYEQYF
DNA: TGTGCCAGCAGTTACGGGGCCAACTACGAGCAGTACTTC

V: TRBV6-2/TRBV6-3
size: NA
J: TRBJ1-6
D: TRBD1
CDR3: CASSPYRGDNSPLHF
DNA: TGTGCCAGCAGTCCCTACAGGGGGGATAATTCACCCCTCCACTTT

V: TRBV6-2/TRBV6-3
size: once
J: TRBJ1-1
D: NA
CDR3: CASSYGGGTEAFF
DNA: TGTGCCAGCAGTTACGGCGGGGGCACTGAAGCTTTCTTT

V: TRBV6-1
size: NA
J: TRBJ1-6
D: TRBD1
CDR3: CASSEAIGTGYNSPLHF
DNA: TGTGCCAGCAGTGAAGCGATTGGGACAGGGTATAATTCACCCCTCCACTTT

V: TRBV6-1
size: few
J: TRBJ1-5
D: NA
CDR3: CASSDRANQPQHF
DNA: TGTGCCAGCAGTGACAGGGCAAATCAGCCCCAGCATTTT